A selection of T cell receptor beta chains follows, all from one sample in a study of siplizumab effects on memory and regulatory T cells. The table came from immunoSEQ multiplex PCR; TCRdb's copy has only in-frame clones and leaves some out. The sample has roughly 100,000 clones; about nine tenths are singletons. Sequencing was done on a sample of non-Treg CD4+ T cells sorted from blood. The source is a human donor in good health. CDR3s include the opening cysteine and the closing phenylalanine or tryptophan. The order of the fields is clone size, V gene, J gene, D gene, CDR3 protein, CDR3 DNA. A D gene is named only where the DNA matches it firmly. Expanded clones are given a class, and other clones once, few, many or no size at all.

-,TRBV6-1,TRBJ1-1,-,CASSEAALGSGRRAFF,TGTGCCAGCAGTGAAGCCGCTCTTGGTTCCGGCAGGAGAGCTTTCTTT
-,TRBV14,TRBJ2-7,-,CASSQDGAPFYEQYF,TGTGCCAGCAGCCAAGATGGGGCCCCTTTCTACGAGCAGTACTTC
-,TRBV5-4,TRBJ2-1,-,CASRNTNEQFF,TGTGCCAGCAGAAACACAAATGAGCAGTTCTTC
-,TRBV7-9,TRBJ1-1,-,CASSLISTQVQMNTEAFF,TGTGCCAGCAGCTTAATATCGACACAAGTTCAAATGAACACTGAAGCTTTCTTT
-,TRBV11-3,TRBJ2-7,TRBD1,CASSLDRGRGGGGYEQYF,TGTGCCAGCAGCCTGGACAGGGGGCGCGGGGGGGGCGGTTACGAGCAGTACTTC
few,TRBV27,TRBJ2-2,-,CASSLSGELFF,TGTGCCAGCAGTTTATCCGGGGAGCTGTTTTTT
-,TRBV7-2,TRBJ1-2,-,CASSLGLEIPYGYTF,TGTGCCAGCAGCTTAGGCCTTGAGATCCCCTATGGCTACACCTTC
-,TRBV4-1,TRBJ2-5,TRBD1,CASSGLSQGAQETQYF,TGCGCCAGCAGCGGGCTCTCGCAGGGGGCTCAAGAGACCCAGTACTTC
-,TRBV28,TRBJ2-7,TRBD1,CASSGTGSSSYEQYF,TGTGCCAGCAGTGGGACAGGTTCTAGCTCCTACGAGCAGTACTTC
-,TRBV20-1,TRBJ1-2,-,CSAGEGYTF,TGCAGTGCAGGGGAAGGCTACACCTTC
-,TRBV11-3,TRBJ1-4,-,CASSLGWTNEKLFF,TGTGCCAGCAGCTTAGGTTGGACGAATGAAAAACTGTTTTTT
-,TRBV4-1,TRBJ2-2,TRBD1,CASSQAGTGAGELFF,TGCGCCAGCAGCCAGGCCGGGACAGGTGCCGGGGAGCTGTTTTTT
-,TRBV6-1,TRBJ2-1,-,CASSAGAVILNEQFF,TGTGCCAGCAGTGCTGGAGCAGTGATCCTGAATGAGCAGTTCTTC
-,TRBV6-1,TRBJ1-1,-,CASSAQGNTEAFF,TGTGCCAGCAGTGCTCAGGGGAACACTGAAGCTTTCTTT
-,TRBV7-2,TRBJ2-5,TRBD2,CASSLTSGRAAETQYF,TGTGCCAGCAGCTTGACTAGCGGGAGGGCCGCAGAGACCCAGTACTTC
-,TRBV9,TRBJ1-6,-,CASSVEGNNSPLHF,TGTGCCAGCAGCGTAGAGGGGAATAATTCACCCCTCCACTTT
-,TRBV28,TRBJ2-1,TRBD2,CASSTSGSSSYNEQFF,TGTGCCAGCAGTACTAGCGGGTCGAGCTCCTACAATGAGCAGTTCTTC
-,TRBV19,TRBJ1-2,-,CASSIDRGTMYGYTF,TGTGCCAGTAGTATAGACCGCGGGACGATGTATGGCTACACCTTC
-,TRBV5-1,TRBJ2-1,-,CASSHSGRNNEQFF,TGCGCCAGCAGCCACTCCGGGAGAAACAATGAGCAGTTCTTC
-,TRBV11-3,TRBJ1-4,TRBD1,CASSPWDRRHTQDEKLFF,TGTGCCAGCAGCCCGTGGGACAGGCGTCACACCCAAGATGAAAAACTGTTTTTT
-,TRBV5-4,TRBJ1-1,-,CASSLEGLNTEAFF,TGTGCCAGCAGCTTGGAAGGTCTGAACACTGAAGCTTTCTTT
-,TRBV10-3,TRBJ1-5,TRBD1,CAISEGQGENQPQHF,TGTGCCATCAGTGAAGGACAGGGGGAAAATCAGCCCCAGCATTTT
-,TRBV11-1,TRBJ2-3,-,CASSTRTFADTQYF,TGTGCCAGCAGCACCCGAACCTTTGCAGATACGCAGTATTTT
-,TRBV5-6,TRBJ1-6,-,CASSLRAGLNNSPLHF,TGTGCCAGCAGCCTCCGAGCAGGATTGAATAATTCACCCCTCCACTTT
-,TRBV19,TRBJ1-2,-,CASSMVYRDGYTF,TGTGCCAGTAGTATGGTTTACAGGGATGGCTACACCTTC
few,TRBV2,TRBJ2-7,-,CASGDVFSYEQYF,TGTGCCAGCGGGGACGTATTCTCCTACGAGCAGTACTTC
-,TRBV4-1,TRBJ1-1,TRBD1,CASSHRGGTGKYEAFF,TGCGCCAGCAGCCACCGTGGCGGGACAGGAAAATATGAAGCTTTCTTT
-,TRBV19,TRBJ2-1,TRBD2,CASSIGNSGSSYNEQFF,TGTGCCAGTAGTATCGGTAATAGCGGGAGCTCCTACAATGAGCAGTTCTTC
-,TRBV30,TRBJ2-2,-,CATSRPNTGELFF,TGTGCAACCTCTCGGCCCAACACCGGGGAGCTGTTTTTT
-,TRBV25-1,TRBJ2-3,TRBD2,CASSEFAGAPGDTQYF,TGTGCCAGCAGTGAATTCGCGGGAGCTCCCGGGGATACGCAGTATTTT
once,TRBV19,TRBJ1-5,TRBD1,CASSIGTEAQPQHF,TGTGCCAGTAGTATCGGGACAGAGGCCCAGCCCCAGCATTTT
-,TRBV4-1,TRBJ2-5,-,CASSQGGYKETQYF,TGCGCCAGCAGCCAAGGGGGCTATAAAGAGACCCAGTACTTC
-,TRBV19,TRBJ1-1,TRBD1,CASSPYGQGRGSTEAFF,TGTGCCAGTAGTCCCTATGGACAGGGGCGCGGTAGCACTGAAGCTTTCTTT
-,TRBV7-2,TRBJ2-7,TRBD1,CAGSITGGSYEQYF,TGTGCCGGCAGCATTACAGGGGGCTCCTACGAGCAGTACTTC
-,TRBV29-1,TRBJ2-3,TRBD1,CSAGTGLSTDTQYF,TGCAGCGCCGGGACAGGGCTTAGCACAGATACGCAGTATTTT
-,TRBV28,TRBJ2-5,-,CASSPGRSQETQYF,TGTGCCAGCAGCCCCGGTAGGAGCCAAGAGACCCAGTACTTC
-,TRBV19,TRBJ1-3,-,CASSFGGMGNTIYF,TGTGCCAGTAGTTTTGGGGGTATGGGAAACACCATATATTTT
-,TRBV30,TRBJ1-5,-,CAWNDRSNQPQHF,TGTGCCTGGAACGACAGGTCGAATCAGCCCCAGCATTTT
-,TRBV20-1,TRBJ1-2,TRBD1,CSARQGYGYTF,TGCAGTGCCAGACAGGGGTATGGCTACACCTTC
-,TRBV10-3,TRBJ1-2,-,CAISDQTYGYTF,TGTGCCATCAGTGACCAAACGTATGGCTACACCTTC